This T cell receptor (beta chain) was captured by sequencing in a study of blood T cell repertoires in COVID-19. Study overall: Both acute and convalescent COVID-19 samples were obtained from the United States, Italy and Spain. From T cells, B-cell-depleted T cells, or PBMCs came the material, which was cDNA or gDNA.

Per the original methods: Reference gene primers were amplified, and this amplification served to estimate nucleated cell counts. Generated by immunoSEQ multiplex PCR, the TCRdb table keeps only in-frame clones and is missing some. The DNA was the basis for D and trimming; V, J and clone size are from that table. The sample holds a few hundred thousand clones; around 84% are singletons and the top ten take about 3.6%. This clone was picked up many times. V gave up 10 bases and J gave up 4 bases; unmatched junction bases: 11. The CDR3 is made up of 15 amino acids. Germline V lookup: CDR1 SNHLY, CDR2 FYNNEI.

The V and J genes are TRBV2 and TRBJ2-1, with 9 bases identical to TRBD1. The TCR was taken from a young woman with acute or convalescent COVID-19. The sequencing sample was made of peripheral blood. CDR3 sequence: CATQLTGGGYNEQFF. The CDR3 nucleotides are TGTGCCACACAACTTACAGGGGGCGGGTACAATGAGCAGTTCTTC.